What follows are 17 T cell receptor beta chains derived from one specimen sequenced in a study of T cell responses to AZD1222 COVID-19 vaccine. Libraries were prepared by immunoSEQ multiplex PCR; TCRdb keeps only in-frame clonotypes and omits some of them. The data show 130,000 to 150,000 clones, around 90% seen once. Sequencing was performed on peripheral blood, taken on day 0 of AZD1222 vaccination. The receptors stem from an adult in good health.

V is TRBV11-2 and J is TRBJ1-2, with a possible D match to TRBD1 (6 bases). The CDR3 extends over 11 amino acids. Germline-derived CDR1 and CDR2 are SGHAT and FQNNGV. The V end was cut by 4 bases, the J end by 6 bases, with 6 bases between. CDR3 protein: CASSYRDGYTF. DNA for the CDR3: TGTGCCAGCAGCTACAGGGATGGCTACACCTTC.

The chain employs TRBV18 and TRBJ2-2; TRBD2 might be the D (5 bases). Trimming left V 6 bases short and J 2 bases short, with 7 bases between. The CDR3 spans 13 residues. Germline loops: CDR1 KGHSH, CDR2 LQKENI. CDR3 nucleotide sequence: TGTGCCAGCTCGGGGAGCAACACCGGGGAGCTGTTTTTT. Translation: CASSGSNTGELFF. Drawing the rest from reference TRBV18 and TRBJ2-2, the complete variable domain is NAGVMQNPRHLVRRRGQEARLRCSPMKGHSHVYWYRQLPEEGLKFMVYLQKENIIDESGMPKERFSAEFPKEGPSILRIQQVVRGDSAAYFCASSGSNTGELFFGEGSRLTVL.

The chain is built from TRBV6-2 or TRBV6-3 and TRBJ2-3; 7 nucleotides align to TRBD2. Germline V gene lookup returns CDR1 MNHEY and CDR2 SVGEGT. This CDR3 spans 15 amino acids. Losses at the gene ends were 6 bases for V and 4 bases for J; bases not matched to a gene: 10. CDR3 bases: TGTGCCAGCAGCCCCAGAGGCGGGGGATCAGATACGCAGTATTTT. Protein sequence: CASSPRGGGSDTQYF.

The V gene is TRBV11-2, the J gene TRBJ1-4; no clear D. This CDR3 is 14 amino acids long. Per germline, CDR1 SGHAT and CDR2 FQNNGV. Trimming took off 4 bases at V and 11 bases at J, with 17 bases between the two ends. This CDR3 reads CASSSNPTGRKLFF. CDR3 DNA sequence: TGTGCCAGCAGCTCCAACCCTACGGGCCGGAAACTGTTTTTT. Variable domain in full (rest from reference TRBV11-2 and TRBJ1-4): EAGVAQSPRYKIIEKRQSVAFWCNPISGHATLYWYQQILGQGPKLLIQFQNNGVVDDSQLPKDRFSAERLKGVDSTLKIQPAKLEDSAVYLCASSSNPTGRKLFFGSGTQLSVL.

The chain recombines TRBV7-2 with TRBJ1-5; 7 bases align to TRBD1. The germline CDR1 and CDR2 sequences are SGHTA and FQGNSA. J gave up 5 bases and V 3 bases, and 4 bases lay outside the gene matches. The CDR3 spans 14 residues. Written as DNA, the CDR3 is TGTGCCAGCAGCTTGGGACAGATTTATCAGCCCCAGCATTTT. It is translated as CASSLGQIYQPQHF.

Here the CDR3 DNA reads TGCGCCAGCAGCCAATACAGGGGGGGGTACGAGCAGTACTTC. Its protein product is CASSQYRGGYEQYF. This rearrangement joins TRBV4-3 to TRBJ2-7; D may be TRBD1 (8 bases). Trimming took off 2 bases at V and 4 bases at J, with 12 bases between the two ends. From germline, CDR1 is LGHNA and CDR2 YSLEER. The CDR3 sequence is 14 residues long.

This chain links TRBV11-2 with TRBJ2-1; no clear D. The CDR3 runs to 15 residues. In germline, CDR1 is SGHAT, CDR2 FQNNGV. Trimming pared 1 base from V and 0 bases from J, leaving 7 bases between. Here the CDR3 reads CASSLVGSSYNEQFF. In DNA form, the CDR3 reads TGTGCCAGCAGCTTAGTCGGCAGCTCCTACAATGAGCAGTTCTTC.

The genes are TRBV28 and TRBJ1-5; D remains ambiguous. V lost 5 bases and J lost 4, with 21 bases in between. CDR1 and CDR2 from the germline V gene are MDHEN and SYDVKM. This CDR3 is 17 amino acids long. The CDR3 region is CASSTLYFDNINQPQHF. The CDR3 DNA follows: TGTGCCAGCAGTACTCTATACTTCGACAATATTAATCAGCCCCAGCATTTT.

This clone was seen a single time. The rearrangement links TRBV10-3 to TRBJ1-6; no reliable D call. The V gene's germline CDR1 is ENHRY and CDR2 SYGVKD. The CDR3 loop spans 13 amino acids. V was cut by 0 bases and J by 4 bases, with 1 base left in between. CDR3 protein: CAISESYNSPLHF. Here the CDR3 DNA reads TGTGCCATCAGTGAGTCTTATAATTCACCCCTCCACTTT.

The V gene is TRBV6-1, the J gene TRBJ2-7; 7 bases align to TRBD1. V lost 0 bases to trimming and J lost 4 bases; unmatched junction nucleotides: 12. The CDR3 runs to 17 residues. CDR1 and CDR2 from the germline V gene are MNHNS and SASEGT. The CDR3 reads CASSEALTGLMGYEQYF. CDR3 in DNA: TGTGCCAGCAGTGAAGCACTGACAGGGTTGATGGGTTACGAGCAGTACTTC.

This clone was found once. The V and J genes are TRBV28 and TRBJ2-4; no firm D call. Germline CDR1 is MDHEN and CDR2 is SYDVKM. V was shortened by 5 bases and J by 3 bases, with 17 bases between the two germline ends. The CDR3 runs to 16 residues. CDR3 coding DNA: TGTGCCAGCAGTGCCTCCGTAGATACAGTCAAAAACATTCAGTACTTC. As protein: CASSASVDTVKNIQYF.

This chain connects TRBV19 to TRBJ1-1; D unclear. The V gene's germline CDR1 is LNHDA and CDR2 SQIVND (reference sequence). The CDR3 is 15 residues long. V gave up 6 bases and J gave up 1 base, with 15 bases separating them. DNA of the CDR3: TGTGCCAGTAGCCTCCGAGGCGTAGGGAACACTGAAGCTTTCTTT. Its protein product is CASSLRGVGNTEAFF.

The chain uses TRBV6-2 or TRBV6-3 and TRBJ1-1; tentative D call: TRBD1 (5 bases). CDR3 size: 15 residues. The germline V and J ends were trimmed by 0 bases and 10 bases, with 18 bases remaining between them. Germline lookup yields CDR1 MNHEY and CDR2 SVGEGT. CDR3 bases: TGTGCCAGCAGTTACTCGGACACGGGGCTTGGTGGAGCTTTCTTT. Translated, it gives CASSYSDTGLGGAFF.

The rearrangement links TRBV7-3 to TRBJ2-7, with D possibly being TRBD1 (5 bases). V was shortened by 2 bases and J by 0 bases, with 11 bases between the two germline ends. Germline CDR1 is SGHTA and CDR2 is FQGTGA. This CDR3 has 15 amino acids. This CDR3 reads CASSLEAGNSYEQYF. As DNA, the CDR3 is TGTGCCAGCAGCTTAGAGGCAGGGAACTCCTACGAGCAGTACTTC.

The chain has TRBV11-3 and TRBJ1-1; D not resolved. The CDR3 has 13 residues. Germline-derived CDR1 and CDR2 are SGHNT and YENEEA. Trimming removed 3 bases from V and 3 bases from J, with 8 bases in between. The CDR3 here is CASSLREHTEAFF. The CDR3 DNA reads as TGTGCCAGCAGCTTGAGAGAGCACACTGAAGCTTTCTTT.

CDR3 sequence (DNA): TGTGCCAGCAGCTCCTTGAAACAGGGCTGGGATGAAAAACTGTTTTTT. Translated: CASSSLKQGWDEKLFF. This chain connects TRBV7-9 to TRBJ1-4, with D possibly being TRBD1 (6 bases). Germline lookup yields CDR1 SEHNR and CDR2 FQNEAQ (reference sequence). The CDR3 spans 16 residues. The V and J ends lost 4 bases and 6 bases respectively, with 18 bases between them.

The CDR3: CASSLDSPERTEAFF. The DNA for the CDR3 is TGCGCCAGCAGCTTGGACAGCCCCGAGAGGACTGAAGCTTTCTTT. The V and J genes are TRBV5-1 and TRBJ1-1; D not certain. The CDR3 is made up of 15 amino acids. The V gene lost 0 bases and the J gene lost 5 bases, with 14 bases spanning the gap. Germline-derived CDR1 and CDR2 are SGHRS and YFSETQ.